A single T cell receptor beta chain is shown here with its context. Which antigen it targets is not known. Base qualities are missing; no much larger clone stands one base away. The sample belongs to a study of shared clonotypes between healthy human individuals (dated by TCRdb to 2020 to 2021). Study-wide context: The cohort comprised a couple of women and three men aged 18 to 49 years. To increase sequencing depth and limit assay-specific biases, TCR repertoire library preparation and sequencing were carried out by different laboratories using diverse techniques. To estimate repertoire size and how much clonotypes are shared between individuals, the study performed deep sequencing of blood TCR repertoires from about 5 healthy adults. Each donor's leukapheresis produced roughly between roughly 0.85 and 9.5 billion PBMCs. What the work shows at the level of the full study, not this receptor alone: Pairwise subsampling indicated that sequencing depth was expected to affect the degree of clonotype sharing among donors. Only blood was sampled, and tissue TCR repertoires likely differ from those in blood. The genetic and exposure-history diversity represented was limited by the small number of donors.

Using the deep immunoSEQ assay, TCR CDR3 regions were amplified from genomic DNA by multiplex PCR. Extracted genomic DNA from each cell subset was spread evenly across all wells of several immunoSEQ 96-well plates, with each plate serving as a replicate. Each replicate PCR for unsorted PBMC received roughly 300 ng genomic DNA, equal to 30,000 to 35,000 T cell genomes. Ten immunoSEQ deep assay plates were used to sequence the unsorted PBMC genomic DNA. The purified libraries were quantified using a Qubit 3.0 fluorometer, sized with a Bioanalyzer 2100, and then quantified again using the KAPA Library Quantification kit. A separate single-read 150-cycle Illumina NextSeq 550 flow cell was used to sequence each immunoSEQ 96-well plate. From the authors' description of their analysis: The immunoSEQ output contained only junctional sequences without quality scores, so filtering could not match that applied to full-length reads. To assign V/J genes and CDR3, sequences were annotated using PyIR, a Python wrapper for IgBLAST v1.9, with IMGT germline references. Reads were filtered out if the reads had weak V/J assignments (E-value above 1e-6), no CDR3, stop codons, out-of-frame junctions, or ambiguous translated residues. A V3J clonotype was defined by an identical inferred V gene, J gene, and CDR3 amino acid sequence. To compute the percentage overlap between repertoires, the number of shared unique clonotypes was divided by the size of the smaller repertoire. Repertoire richness was assessed with RTK rarefaction, the Chao1 estimator, and Recon v2.1 estimates of unobserved clonotypes. TCRdb provides this immuneACCESS table in a form limited to in-frame rearrangements. Some clones are lacking; in checked studies, under half of them reflect an unresolved V gene, and why the rest are absent is not known. V and J calls and clone size are those listed in that table; D and trimming were worked out from the DNA. For this sample there are about 480,000 clones; almost 80% appear just once. Around 13% of the sample rests with the top ten.

Healthy HIV-negative adults with no recently reported acute infections or vaccinations were included as donors. All donors were Caucasian adults living in Nashville, Tennessee, USA. In the unsorted samples, approximately 82 million PBMCs were counted, and genomic DNA was extracted using the QIAamp DNA Blood Mini kit. Blood was collected by leukapheresis, and PBMCs were isolated by Ficoll-Histopaque density gradient centrifugation and then cryopreserved in liquid nitrogen vapor phase. Counted from cysteine to phenylalanine, this CDR3 has 15 amino acids. Only the CDR3 part of the read is kept: 45 bases, read in frame from the first base. The trim is 9 bases for V and 0 bases for J, with a gap of 14 bases between the germline ends. From a lookup of the germline V gene (reference sequence), CDR1 and CDR2 are LNHNV and YYDKDF.

The chain uses TRBV15 and TRBJ1-4; no D gene call is confident. Sequenced: PBMCs. The sequence came from a middle-aged woman in good health. Some clones in this sample may be carry-over from other donors' samples. The CDR3 loop reads CATKTAVSTNEKLFF. The nucleotide sequence is given as TGTGCCACTAAAACGGCCGTTTCAACTAATGAAAAACTGTTTTTT.